Following are 21 T cell receptor beta chains from one sample sequenced in a study of cytomegalovirus exposure and HLA in healthy donors (dated by TCRdb to about 2017). Library preparation employed the immunoSEQ multiplex PCR assay. For the multiplex PCR, a mixture combining 60 forward primers for TCR Vbeta segments and 13 reverse primers for TCR Jbeta segments was used. TCRdb re-hosts the immuneACCESS table, in-frame sequences only. Its copies lack some clones; in the studies checked, an unresolved V gene accounts for under half of them, and the cause for the rest is not known. This sample is represented by about 98,000 clones; 55% to 80% of them were singletons. The top ten clones comprise 1.2% of the sample. What was sequenced was PBMCs. These receptors came from a female donor in good health and CMV-seronegative.

V is TRBV9 and J is TRBJ1-1; D not resolved. The ends were cut back, 1 base at V and 1 base at J, with 5 bases in the middle. This CDR3 comprises 13 residues. The germline V gene encodes CDR1 SGDLS and CDR2 YYNGEE. The CDR3, as DNA: TGTGCCAGCAGCGTACTATCGAACACTGAAGCTTTCTTT. It translates to CASSVLSNTEAFF.

The J gene is TRBJ1-1, the V gene TRBV27, with TRBD1 identical over 9 bases. V gave up 1 base and J gave up 8 bases; unmatched junction bases: 2. Germline values: CDR1 MNHEY, CDR2 SMNVEV (reference sequence). The CDR3 is made up of 13 amino acids. For the CDR3, the DNA is TGTGCCAGCAGTTTATGGACAGGGGAGGAAGCTTTCTTT. Protein product: CASSLWTGEEAFF.

The J gene is TRBJ2-2, the V gene TRBV28, with D possibly TRBD2 on 5 matching bases. The CDR3 loop spans 14 amino acids. The germline V gene encodes CDR1 MDHEN and CDR2 SYDVKM. Trimming shortened V by 3 bases and J by 6 bases, and 11 bases separated the two germline ends. DNA for the CDR3: TGTGCCAGCAGTTTGGTCGGGGTGGCCGGGGAGCTGTTTTTT. Translation: CASSLVGVAGELFF.

The V call is TRBV27, the J call TRBJ1-6, with D possibly matching TRBD1 (6 bases). The V gene's germline CDR1 is MNHEY and CDR2 SMNVEV (reference sequence). This CDR3 is 16 amino acids long. Trimming pared 5 bases from V and 0 bases from J, leaving 11 bases between. CDR3 DNA sequence: TGTGCCAGCAGTCTCAACAGGGACTCCTATAATTCACCCCTCCACTTT. Its translation is CASSLNRDSYNSPLHF.

The CDR3 DNA sequence: TGTGCCAGCAGCCGGGGGGTTGAGTACGAGCAGTACTTC. Its translation: CASSRGVEYEQYF. V usage is TRBV6-1 and J usage is TRBJ2-7, with 7 bases that match TRBD2. Germline values: CDR1 MNHNS, CDR2 SASEGT. This CDR3 has 13 amino acids. With 6 bases clipped from V and 4 bases from J, the junction kept 6 bases outside the gene matches.

This clone was seen only once. The gene calls are TRBV4-1 and TRBJ2-2; 8 bases line up with TRBD1. Losses at the gene ends were 3 bases for V and 5 bases for J; bases not matched to a gene: 5. Germline assignment: CDR1 MGHRA and CDR2 YSYEKL. CDR3 size: 15 residues. In nucleotides, the CDR3 is TGCGCCAGCAGCCACGACAGGGGAAGAACCGGGGAGCTGTTTTTT. Translated: CASSHDRGRTGELFF.

The chain couples TRBV6-5 to TRBJ1-2, with D tentatively TRBD1 (5 bases). There are 14 residues in the CDR3. V lost 0 bases, J lost 5 bases, and 10 bases lay in between. The germline V gene encodes CDR1 MNHEY and CDR2 SVGAGI. The CDR3, as DNA: TGTGCCAGCAGTTACTCGGGGGGACGGTATGGCTACACCTTC. It is translated as CASSYSGGRYGYTF.

The gene calls are TRBV30 and TRBJ1-2; D remains ambiguous. The CDR3 is 13 amino acids. Germline CDR1 GTSNPN, CDR2 SVGIG (reference sequence). Trimming left V 4 bases short and J 1 base short, with 10 bases between. CDR3 protein: CAWNTEINYGYTF. CDR3 in DNA: TGTGCCTGGAATACAGAAATTAACTATGGCTACACCTTC.

The chain links TRBV5-4 to TRBJ2-5, with TRBD2 matching over 15 bases. CDR1 is SGHNT, CDR2 YYREEE, per germline (reference sequence). The CDR3 covers 19 residues. The V and J ends lost 3 bases and 2 bases, in that order; junction bases with no gene match: 11. CDR3 region: CASSSGLAGGLDPQETQYF. CDR3 in DNA: TGTGCCAGCAGCTCGGGACTAGCGGGGGGCCTAGACCCACAAGAGACCCAGTACTTC.

The chain uses TRBV6-5 and TRBJ2-2, with TRBD2 identical over 7 bases. The CDR3 loop spans 15 amino acids. Looked up from germline, CDR1 is MNHEY and CDR2 is SVGAGI. V shed 6 bases and J 7 bases; nucleotides not matched to a gene: 11. CDR3 in DNA: TGTGCCAGCAGCCACGGACTAGAGGAAAACGGGGAGCTGTTTTTT. Its translation is CASSHGLEENGELFF.

The chain carries TRBV29-1 and TRBJ2-3, with TRBD2 matching over 9 bases. The trim removed 3 bases at V and 5 bases at J, leaving 6 bases unmatched. CDR1 is SQVTM and CDR2 is ANQGSEA in the germline V gene. The CDR3 has 14 residues. In DNA, the CDR3 is TGCAGCGTTGACGCTAGCGGGACCCAAGATACGCAGTATTTT. Translation gives CSVDASGTQDTQYF.

The chain links TRBV4-3 to TRBJ2-7; possible D gene TRBD1, 5 bases. The CDR3 sequence is 14 residues long. Germline CDR1 and CDR2: LGHNA and YSLEER. Between the trimmed V and J ends, which lost 0 bases and 7 bases, there was a span of 13 bases. The CDR3 DNA is TGCGCCAGCAGCCAAGATTGGACAAGTCAGGAGCAGTACTTC. This translates into CASSQDWTSQEQYF.

The J gene is TRBJ2-1, the V gene TRBV28; a possible D gene is TRBD2 (6 bases). Trimming pared 2 bases from V and 7 bases from J, leaving 12 bases between. This CDR3 is 14 amino acids long. Per germline, CDR1 MDHEN and CDR2 SYDVKM. CDR3: CASSLGGSGNEQFF. The CDR3 DNA reads as TGTGCCAGCAGTTTAGGAGGGTCAGGGAATGAGCAGTTCTTC.

This clone was seen a few times. This chain joins TRBV29-1 and TRBJ2-7; the match to TRBD1 covers 9 bases. Germline lookup yields CDR1 SQVTM and CDR2 ANQGSEA. This CDR3 is built from 12 residues. The J segment lost 7 bases and the V segment lost 7 bases, leaving 8 bases of the junction unmatched. CDR3: CSGGQGAKEQYF. The CDR3 DNA reads TGCAGCGGGGGACAGGGAGCGAAGGAGCAGTACTTC.

The rearrangement joins TRBV18 to TRBJ1-1; D not certain. Germline V gene lookup returns CDR1 KGHSH and CDR2 LQKENI. Trimming took off 3 bases at V and 5 bases at J, with 7 bases between the two ends. This CDR3 has 12 residues. The CDR3 nucleotides are TGTGCCAGCTCACCGGGGAGGACTGAAGCTTTCTTT. Translation: CASSPGRTEAFF. The full variable domain, rest sourced from reference TRBV18 and TRBJ1-1, is NAGVMQNPRHLVRRRGQEARLRCSPMKGHSHVYWYRQLPEEGLKFMVYLQKENIIDESGMPKERFSAEFPKEGPSILRIQQVVRGDSAAYFCASSPGRTEAFFGQGTRLTVV.

The chain recombines TRBV9 with TRBJ2-1; 10 nucleotides match TRBD2. The length of the CDR3 is 17 residues. Germline CDR1 SGDLS, CDR2 YYNGEE. Losses at the gene ends were 0 bases for V and 5 bases for J; bases not matched to a gene: 8. The CDR3: CASSVGPKREGNNEQFF. CDR3 bases: TGTGCCAGCAGCGTAGGTCCAAAGCGGGAGGGCAACAATGAGCAGTTCTTC.

V gene TRBV10-3 combines with J gene TRBJ1-5, with a weak D call TRBD1 (6 bases). Trimming shortened V by 0 bases and J by 6 bases, and 12 bases separated the two germline ends. Germline V lookup: CDR1 ENHRY, CDR2 SYGVKD. This CDR3 is built from 15 residues. CDR3 residues: CAISESGGGVQPQHF. The CDR3, as DNA: TGTGCCATCAGTGAGTCAGGCGGGGGCGTTCAGCCCCAGCATTTT.

The J gene is TRBJ2-7, the V gene TRBV5-6; no definite D call. The V end was cut by 1 base, the J end by 4 bases, with 9 bases between. Germline V lookup: CDR1 SGHDT, CDR2 YYEEEE. The CDR3 totals 13 residues. CDR3 bases: TGTGCCAGCAGCTTGTCTGCGGCGTACGAGCAGTACTTC. Translated, it gives CASSLSAAYEQYF.

A few counts support this clone. V is TRBV7-2 and J is TRBJ2-7; 10 bases align to TRBD2. From germline, CDR1 is SGHTA and CDR2 FQGNSA. The CDR3 extends over 16 amino acids. The V segment lost 2 bases and the J segment 0 bases; nucleotides outside the gene matches: 4. The CDR3 DNA is TGTGCCAGCAGCTTATCACTAGCGGGGAACTCCTACGAGCAGTACTTC. Its translation is CASSLSLAGNSYEQYF.

V gene TRBV11-2 combines with J gene TRBJ2-7; TRBD2 matches at 11 bases. The CDR3 covers 14 residues. V trimming: 1 base; J trimming: 6 bases; junction bases outside the gene matches: 2. The germline V gene has CDR1 SGHAT and CDR2 FQNNGV. The CDR3 region has the DNA TGTGCCAGCAGCTTAGGGACTAGCGGGTTCGAGCAGTACTTC. Encoded protein: CASSLGTSGFEQYF.

This sequence joins TRBV4-2 and TRBJ1-5; no firm D call. Trimming removed 2 bases from V and 5 bases from J, with 7 bases in between. This CDR3 region has 13 residues. Germline V gives CDR1 LGHNA, CDR2 YNFKEQ. The CDR3 DNA sequence: TGTGCCAGCAGCCAATCCCAGGATCAGCCCCAGCATTTT. It encodes CASSQSQDQPQHF.